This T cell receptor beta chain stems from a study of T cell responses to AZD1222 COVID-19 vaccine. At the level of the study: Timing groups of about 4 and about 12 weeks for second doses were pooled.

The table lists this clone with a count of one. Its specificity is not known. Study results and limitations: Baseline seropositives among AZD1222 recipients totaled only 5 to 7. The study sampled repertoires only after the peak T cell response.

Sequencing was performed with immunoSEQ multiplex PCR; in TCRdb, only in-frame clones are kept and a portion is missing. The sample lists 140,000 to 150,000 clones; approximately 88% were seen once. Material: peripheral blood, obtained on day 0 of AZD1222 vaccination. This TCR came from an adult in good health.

Here the CDR3 DNA reads TGTGCCAGCAACCAAGCTAGCGGGGGGGCCGGAGATACGCAGTATTTT. Translated: CASNQASGGAGDTQYF. The chain is built from TRBV7-8 and TRBJ2-3; 12 positions match TRBD2. Germline values: CDR1 SGHVS, CDR2 FQNEAQ. The V gene end was trimmed by 7 bases and the J gene end by 5 bases; junction bases not matched to a gene: 10. The CDR3 has 16 residues.